These 21 T cell receptor beta chains originate from one sample sequenced in a study of cytomegalovirus exposure and HLA in healthy donors. The PCR ran on 60 Vbeta and 13 Jbeta primers. Measured with immunoSEQ multiplex PCR; TCRdb has only the in-frame clones, and not every one. Counted here are some 180,000 clones, roughly 82% occurring once; the ten biggest clones make up more than 1.5%. Sequenced material: PBMCs. The origin of the receptors is a man in his forties in good health and CMV-seronegative.

The gene calls are TRBV7-8 and TRBJ2-3, with 11 bases aligning to TRBD2. The CDR3 totals 17 residues. Trimming took 3 bases from V and 0 from J; bases not matched to a gene: 5. The germline gives CDR1 SGHVS, CDR2 FQNEAQ. CDR3 nucleotides: TGTGCCAGCAGCTTGGCCGGGACTAGCGGTAGCACAGATACGCAGTATTTT. Translation gives CASSLAGTSGSTDTQYF.

This chain connects TRBV11-2 to TRBJ2-1, with 11 bases fitting TRBD2. This CDR3 contains 15 residues. Trimming at V came to 5 bases and at J to 9 bases, leaving 9 bases not matched to a gene. Germline V gene data show CDR1 as SGHAT and CDR2 as FQNNGV. The CDR3 DNA sequence: TGTGCCAGCAGCCGGATCCTAGCGGGGGGCCCTGAGCAGTTCTTC. This translates into CASSRILAGGPEQFF.

In its sample, this clone was seen once. V usage is TRBV6-5 and J usage is TRBJ2-7; 8 nucleotides match TRBD1. The CDR3 sequence is 13 residues long. Trimming removed 7 bases from V and 1 base from J; junction bases left unmatched: 3. Looked up from germline, CDR1 is MNHEY and CDR2 is SVGAGI. The DNA of the CDR3 is TGTGCCAGCATCGGGACAGGTTCCTACGAGCAGTACTTC. Its translation: CASIGTGSYEQYF.

This sequence joins TRBV2 and TRBJ2-5, with 10 bases lining up with TRBD2. The CDR3 has 15 amino acids. CDR1 is SNHLY and CDR2 is FYNNEI in the germline V gene. V lost 4 bases and J lost 4; bases outside the gene matches: 6. CDR3 loop: CASSGILAGTETQYF. The CDR3 coding sequence is TGTGCCAGCAGTGGTATACTAGCGGGGACAGAGACCCAGTACTTC.

The chain employs TRBV9 and TRBJ1-4; possible D gene TRBD1, 5 bases. The V gene's germline CDR1 is SGDLS and CDR2 YYNGEE. The CDR3 consists of 16 residues. Trimming took off 3 bases at V and 5 bases at J, with 17 bases between the two ends. The CDR3 bases are TGTGCCAGCAGCGGCCAACAGGTACTCGAAAATGAAAAACTGTTTTTT. Amino acid sequence: CASSGQQVLENEKLFF.

For the CDR3, the DNA is TGTGCCAGCAGCTTACAGGGACAAGAGACCCAGTACTTC. Its protein product is CASSLQGQETQYF. The rearrangement joins TRBV7-9 to TRBJ2-5; maybe TRBD1 (5 bases). Germline CDR1 and CDR2: SEHNR and FQNEAQ (reference sequence). The CDR3 has 13 residues. V was clipped by 2 bases and J by 2 bases, with 6 bases between them.

This clone came up once. The chain employs TRBV19 and TRBJ1-5, with D perhaps TRBD1 (6 bases). CDR1 and CDR2 from the germline V gene are LNHDA and SQIVND (reference sequence). V dropped 4 bases and J dropped 4 bases, with 8 bases sitting between them. The CDR3 contains 13 residues. CDR3 amino acids: CASSNRGNQPQHF. CDR3 coding DNA: TGTGCCAGTAGTAATAGGGGGAATCAGCCCCAGCATTTT.

The V call is TRBV10-3, the J call TRBJ1-1; 8 nucleotides align to TRBD1. Trimming took 10 bases from V and 0 from J; bases not matched to a gene: 10. The CDR3 loop spans 15 amino acids. The germline V gene has CDR1 ENHRY and CDR2 SYGVKD. The CDR3 DNA reads as TGTGCCACCCAGCCCCCGACAGGGGTGAACACTGAAGCTTTCTTT. Residues: CATQPPTGVNTEAFF.

V gene TRBV10-1 combines with J gene TRBJ1-2, with 10 nucleotides matching TRBD1. Germline V gene data show CDR1 as WNHNN and CDR2 as SYGVQD (reference sequence). The trim removed 2 bases at V and 0 bases at J, leaving 6 bases unmatched. This CDR3 has 17 amino acids. CDR3 nucleotide sequence: TGCGCCAGCAGTGAGGAGACAGGGGGCTTGGCTAACTATGGCTACACCTTC. Translation: CASSEETGGLANYGYTF.

The chain links TRBV7-8 to TRBJ2-7; 8 nucleotides match TRBD1. Trimming took 4 bases from V and 3 from J; bases not matched to a gene: 8. This CDR3 contains 15 residues. Germline V gene lookup returns CDR1 SGHVS and CDR2 FQNEAQ. CDR3: CASSSETGVGYEQYF. CDR3 DNA sequence: TGTGCCAGCAGCTCTGAGACAGGGGTAGGCTACGAGCAGTACTTC.

CDR3: CASSSGRDRASSGNTIYF. DNA of the CDR3: TGTGCCAGCAGCTCTGGGCGGGACAGGGCGAGCTCTGGAAACACCATATATTTT. The chain employs TRBV5-4 and TRBJ1-3, with TRBD1 matching over 9 bases. The V gene's germline CDR1 is SGHNT and CDR2 YYREEE (reference sequence). The CDR3 totals 18 residues. The J segment lost 0 bases and the V segment lost 3 bases, leaving 10 bases of the junction unmatched. The variable domain in full, completed from reference TRBV5-4 and TRBJ1-3, reads ETGVTQSPTHLIKTRGQQVTLRCSSQSGHNTVSWYQQALGQGPQFIFQYYREEENGRGNFPPRFSGLQFPNYSSELNVNALELDDSALYLCASSSGRDRASSGNTIYFGEGSWLTVV.

This clone appeared a few times. V usage is TRBV6-5 and J usage is TRBJ2-1, with 7 bases that match TRBD2. Germline CDR1 MNHEY, CDR2 SVGAGI. The junction had 3 bases not matched to a gene; V was cut back by 2 bases and J by 2 bases. CDR3 length: 15 residues. The chain's CDR3 is CASSYPGLAYNEQFF. The CDR3 DNA is TGTGCCAGCAGTTACCCAGGACTAGCCTACAATGAGCAGTTCTTC.

This clone was detected only once. This chain links TRBV6-5 with TRBJ2-6, with TRBD2 as a possible D gene (6 bases). This CDR3 has 16 amino acids. CDR1 is MNHEY and CDR2 is SVGAGI in the germline V gene. The V end lost 1 base, the J end lost 4 bases, and 11 bases lay between the germline ends. The CDR3, as DNA: TGTGCCAGCAGTTACTTGGGGGGTACCGGGGCCAACGTCCTGACTTTC. This gives the protein CASSYLGGTGANVLTF.

The chain is built from TRBV11-2 and TRBJ1-1; D is possibly TRBD1 (6 bases). The germline V and J ends were trimmed by 5 bases and 0 bases, with 13 bases remaining between them. CDR3 length: 15 residues. The germline CDR1 and CDR2 sequences are SGHAT and FQNNGV. Here the CDR3 DNA reads TGTGCCAGCAGCGCCAGGGGATCTATGAACACTGAAGCTTTCTTT. Translated: CASSARGSMNTEAFF.

This clone occurred once. The V call is TRBV9, the J call TRBJ1-4; 11 positions agree with TRBD1. J was trimmed by 5 bases and V by 3 bases; bases with no gene match: 9. CDR1 and CDR2 from the germline V gene are SGDLS and YYNGEE. The CDR3 is 17 amino acids. CDR3 nucleotides: TGTGCCAGCAGCGCCAGGGACAGGGGGTTCTCGAATGAAAAACTGTTTTTT. Translation: CASSARDRGFSNEKLFF. The whole variable domain, remainder taken from reference TRBV9 and TRBJ1-4, is DSGVTQTPKHLITATGQRVTLRCSPRSGDLSVYWYQQSLDQGLQFLIQYYNGEERAKGNILERFSAQQFPDLHSELNLSSLELGDSALYFCASSARDRGFSNEKLFFGSGTQLSVL.

This clone was picked up one time. The rearrangement uses TRBV19 and TRBJ1-4; 7 bases line up with TRBD1. This CDR3 is built from 15 residues. The V segment lost 6 bases and the J segment 5 bases; nucleotides outside the gene matches: 9. Per the germline V gene, CDR1 is LNHDA and CDR2 is SQIVND (reference sequence). The CDR3 protein is CASRFMGQPNEKLFF. The CDR3, as DNA: TGTGCCAGTAGGTTTATGGGACAGCCAAATGAAAAACTGTTTTTT.

The chain uses TRBV6-5 and TRBJ2-7; D might be TRBD1 (6 bases). Germline lookup yields CDR1 MNHEY and CDR2 SVGAGI. The CDR3 runs to 13 residues. Trimming removed 2 bases at V and 6 bases at J, with 11 bases between. This CDR3 reads CASSYHRVGEQYF. Written as DNA, the CDR3 is TGTGCCAGCAGTTACCACAGGGTTGGCGAGCAGTACTTC.

The chain carries TRBV30 and TRBJ2-3; TRBD2 aligns across 16 bases. Trimming cost V 2 bases and J 2 bases; bases outside gene matches: 16. Germline CDR1 and CDR2: GTSNPN and SVGIG (reference sequence). The CDR3 runs to 21 residues. CDR3: CAWSPIWSGTSGGGVTDTQYF. The DNA of the CDR3 is TGTGCCTGGAGTCCTATTTGGTCCGGGACTAGCGGGGGGGGAGTCACAGATACGCAGTATTTT.

The chain employs TRBV19 and TRBJ2-5; 10 bases map to TRBD2. Germline CDR1 reads LNHDA; CDR2 reads SQIVND (reference sequence). Losses at the gene ends were 1 base for V and 4 bases for J; bases not matched to a gene: 6. This CDR3 spans 16 amino acids. This CDR3 is CASSIGSGGAGETQYF. The CDR3, as DNA: TGTGCCAGTAGTATAGGAAGCGGGGGGGCCGGAGAGACCCAGTACTTC.

The CDR3 DNA reads TGTGCCAGCTCACCATCAAGGGCCACAGGGGGAGATGAAAAACTGTTTTTT. Protein product: CASSPSRATGGDEKLFF. The chain employs TRBV18 and TRBJ1-4, with TRBD1 identical over 8 bases. After removal of 2 bases from V and 6 bases from J, the junction contained 11 bases not matched to a gene. The CDR3 is 17 residues long. Germline V gives CDR1 KGHSH, CDR2 LQKENI.

The genes are TRBV7-6 and TRBJ2-1, with 7 bases lining up with TRBD1. Germline CDR1 SGHVS, CDR2 FNYEAQ. V trimming: 4 bases; J trimming: 0 bases; junction bases outside the gene matches: 6. This CDR3 has 16 residues. CDR3 amino acids: CASSYHGTVSYNEQFF. The CDR3 nucleotides read TGTGCCAGCAGCTACCACGGGACAGTCTCCTACAATGAGCAGTTCTTC. Filled out from reference TRBV7-6 and TRBJ2-1, the complete variable domain reads GAGVSQSPRYKVTKRGQDVALRCDPISGHVSLYWYRQALGQGPEFLTYFNYEAQQDKSGLPNDRFSAERPEGSISTLTIQRTEQRDSAMYRCASSYHGTVSYNEQFFGPGTRLTVL.